This TCR beta chain comes out of a study of blood T cell repertoires in COVID-19. Study overall: Some COVID-19 samples were acute and others convalescent; all came from the United States, Italy and Spain.

Germline V CDR1 and CDR2: SGHRS, YFSETQ. With 1 base clipped from V and 3 bases from J, the junction kept 6 bases outside the gene matches. The CDR3 extends over 15 amino acids. The method was immunoSEQ multiplex PCR; TCRdb's version includes in-frame clones alone and lacks a portion of them. Altogether 380,000 or so clones are present, 89% being singletons, with the ten largest covering 1.2%. The source of this sequence is a man in his forties with acute or convalescent COVID-19. This rearrangement joins TRBV5-1 to TRBJ2-7; TRBD1 agrees at 8 bases. Input material: peripheral blood. The DNA for the CDR3 is TGCGCCAGCAGCTTGCGGCAGGGGGCCGGCTACGAGCAGTACTTC. Translated: CASSLRQGAGYEQYF.